This TCR beta chain was documented in a study of T-cell reconstitution after alpha-beta-depleted transplantation in children. Broader study findings: Once a year had passed after transplant, T-cell counts and diversity came mostly from newly produced T cells.

In its sample, this clonotype was seen a few times. The target antigen is unknown. The germline V gene encodes CDR1 SGHRS and CDR2 YFSETQ. Trimming stripped 0 bases from V and 7 bases from J, with 11 bases between. This CDR3 spans 14 amino acids. Unique molecular identifiers tagged the TCRbeta library. TCRdb reprocessed the PCR reads via MiXCR and lists one record per CDR3 protein. The repertoire holds around 490,000 distinct CDR3 sequences, with 10% to 12% as singletons. The material sequenced was PBMCs, mostly from graft donor cells, taken 180 days after TCRalphabeta/CD19-depleted stem cell transplant. The chain joins TRBV5-1 to TRBJ2-1; D gene uncertain. The source of this sequence is a female patient between 2 and 15 years old who had a stem cell transplant for aplastic anemia, so the T cells may come from the graft donor. The CDR3 coding sequence is TGCGCCAGCAGCTTGGAACTAAGTGTAAATGAGCAGTTCTTC. It is translated as CASSLELSVNEQFF.